This TCR beta chain was profiled in a study of T cell responses to AZD1222 COVID-19 vaccine. Across the study: Second-dose schedules of about 4 or about 12 weeks were combined.

This clone was observed once. Its antigen is still unknown. The CDR3 runs 15 residues. Germline V gives CDR1 SGHRS, CDR2 YFSETQ. J lost 8 bases, V lost 1 base, and 3 bases had no gene match. Sequenced by immunoSEQ multiplex PCR; TCRdb stores in-frame clones only, minus some. The table shows just over 80,000 clones, with about 90% occurring only once. Study findings and constraints: There were mostly white British donors and more females than males, and clonal diversity was possibly underestimated. The number of AZD1222 recipients seropositive at baseline was only 5 to 7.

The chain carries TRBV5-1 and TRBJ2-1; 13 positions agree with TRBD2. This sample comprised peripheral blood, obtained on day 0 of AZD1222 vaccination. The TCR sequence derives from an adult in good health. The CDR3 reads CASSLTSGGADEQFF. The DNA of the CDR3 is TGCGCCAGCAGCTTGACTAGCGGGGGGGCCGATGAGCAGTTCTTC.